This TCR beta chain was profiled in a study of T cell responses to AZD1222 COVID-19 vaccine. Study-level points and caveats: Spike-specific TCRs gained breadth and depth after people received two AZD1222 doses.

This clone was counted once. The antigen remains undetermined. CDR1 is SGHAT, CDR2 FQNNGV, per germline. This CDR3 region has 13 residues. Trimming took off 1 base at V and 3 bases at J, with 5 bases between the two ends. Assay used: immunoSEQ multiplex PCR; TCRdb lists only in-frame clones, some missing. The table has 150,000 to 200,000 clones, 80% to 90% seen once. The V and J genes are TRBV11-2 and TRBJ2-3; D unclear. Source: peripheral blood, taken on day 0 of MenACWY control vaccination. The receptor was isolated from an adult in good health. The CDR3 region is CASSLAGTDTQYF. The CDR3 nucleotides are TGTGCCAGCAGCTTAGCAGGAACAGATACGCAGTATTTT. Full variable domain (rest looked up from reference TRBV11-2 and TRBJ2-3): EAGVAQSPRYKIIEKRQSVAFWCNPISGHATLYWYQQILGQGPKLLIQFQNNGVVDDSQLPKDRFSAERLKGVDSTLKIQPAKLEDSAVYLCASSLAGTDTQYFGPGTRLTVL.